One and the same sample provided the 32 T cell receptor beta chains below, sequenced in a study of blood T cells in healthy people across ages. With a J-beta primer mix and a sample-barcoded 5' primer, a second PCR ran roughly 7 to 11 cycles. TCRdb re-analysed the 5' RACE reads in MiXCR, keeping a single row per CDR3 protein. The table lists 1,800,000 or so distinct CDR3 sequences, about two fifths of them singletons. Sequenced: blood. The origin of the receptors is a human donor in good health.

The V gene is TRBV20-1, the J gene TRBJ1-5; D possibly corresponds to TRBD1 (6 bases). CDR3 size: 17 residues. V gave up 0 bases and J gave up 0 bases, with 15 bases separating them. Germline V CDR1 and CDR2: DFQATT, SNEGSKA (reference sequence). CDR3 coding DNA: TGCAGTGCTAGAGACCTGGACAGCTACTATAGCAATCAGCCCCAGCATTTT. This translates into CSARDLDSYYSNQPQHF.

Here the CDR3 reads CASSWDIATNEKLFF. CDR3 bases: TGCGCCAGCAGCTGGGACATTGCAACTAATGAAAAACTGTTTTTT. The chain is built from TRBV5-1 and TRBJ1-4; TRBD1 might be the D (6 bases). Germline values: CDR1 SGHRS, CDR2 YFSETQ. Trimming stripped 3 bases from V and 0 bases from J, with 9 bases between. This CDR3 has 15 amino acids.

V is TRBV28 and J is TRBJ2-5; 10 nucleotides line up with TRBD2. Germline loops: CDR1 MDHEN, CDR2 SYDVKM. The CDR3 covers 17 residues. V was pared by 4 bases and J by 4 bases, with 12 bases of the junction left unmatched. The CDR3, as DNA: TGTGCCAGCAGTTCCACAACGGGGACTAGCGCGGGAGAGACCCAGTACTTC. Translating it yields CASSSTTGTSAGETQYF. Filled out from reference TRBV28 and TRBJ2-5, the complete variable domain reads DVKVTQSSRYLVKRTGEKVFLECVQDMDHENMFWYRQDPGLGLRLIYFSYDVKMKEKGDIPEGYSVSREKKERFSLILESASTNQTSMYLCASSSTTGTSAGETQYFGPGTRLLVL.

V usage is TRBV7-9 and J usage is TRBJ2-6; D gene unclear. The V end was cut by 5 bases, the J end by 2 bases, with 16 bases between. CDR1 is SEHNR and CDR2 is FQNEAQ in the germline V gene (reference sequence). There are 17 residues in the CDR3. Written as DNA, the CDR3 is TGTGCCAGCAGCCCTACTATCAATGGAGCTGGGGCCAACGTCCTGACTTTC. The encoded protein is CASSPTINGAGANVLTF.

This chain links TRBV5-1 with TRBJ2-1; 7 bases align to TRBD2. The CDR3 consists of 14 residues. V trimming: 4 bases; J trimming: 7 bases; junction bases outside the gene matches: 8. CDR1 is SGHRS, CDR2 YFSETQ, per germline. DNA of the CDR3: TGCGCCAGCAGCCCTGAAGCTAGCGGTAATGAGCAGTTCTTC. It yields the protein CASSPEASGNEQFF.

This clonotype was observed a handful of times. Here the CDR3 reads CASSFRRDADYGYTF. The CDR3 region has the DNA TGTGCCAGCAGCTTTCGGAGGGACGCCGACTATGGCTACACCTTC. The gene calls are TRBV7-2 and TRBJ1-2; TRBD1 is a possible D gene (5 bases). Trimming took off 3 bases at V and 3 bases at J, with 14 bases between the two ends. The CDR3 extends over 15 amino acids. CDR1 SGHTA and CDR2 FQGNSA come from the germline V gene.

Concerning this clonotype itself: No conserved phenylalanine or tryptophan ends this CDR3, so it is likely a read error. It is unclear where the CDR3 begins or ends on the DNA, so no DNA is shown, and the CDR3 is as TCRdb lists it. This chain joins TRBV4-1 and TRBJ2-4; the table names TRBD2, a call not compared with the DNA. Germline loops: CDR1 MGHRA, CDR2 YSYEKL. The CDR3 sequence runs 16 residues, both termini included. This CDR3 reads CASSQDGTWTEAFFGQ.

This clonotype occurred a few times. The chain uses TRBV29-1 and TRBJ2-5; possibly TRBD1 for D (6 bases). The CDR3 length is 13 residues. Per the germline V gene, CDR1 is SQVTM and CDR2 is ANQGSEA. The ends were cut back, 5 bases at V and 11 bases at J, with 21 bases in the middle. The CDR3: CSVTGLTAEEQYF. The CDR3 DNA reads as TGCAGCGTTACAGGGCTCACCGCGGAAGAGCAGTACTTC.

The rearrangement uses TRBV13 and TRBJ2-3, with 9 positions matching TRBD1. The germline V gene has CDR1 PRHDT and CDR2 FYEKMQ (reference sequence). This CDR3 contains 17 residues. The V gene end was trimmed by 5 bases and the J gene end by 6 bases; junction bases not matched to a gene: 15. The CDR3: CASSPTGGGIRGDTQYF. CDR3 bases: TGTGCCAGCAGCCCCACAGGGGGCGGAATTAGAGGGGATACGCAGTATTTT.

This rearrangement joins TRBV10-3 to TRBJ1-4, with 7 bases lining up with TRBD1. CDR1 is ENHRY, CDR2 SYGVKD, per germline. The J segment lost 0 bases and the V segment lost 2 bases, leaving 6 bases of the junction unmatched. There are 17 residues in the CDR3. The CDR3 is CAISEGGQLATNEKLFF. DNA of the CDR3: TGTGCCATCAGTGAGGGGGGACAGCTTGCAACTAATGAAAAACTGTTTTTT.

This clonotype was counted once. The chain links TRBV5-1 to TRBJ2-6; 7 bases map to TRBD1. The length of the CDR3 is 17 residues. The junction had 9 bases not matched to a gene; V was cut back by 2 bases and J by 4 bases. Germline V gene data show CDR1 as SGHRS and CDR2 as YFSETQ. This chain's CDR3 is CASSFISTGPGANVLTF. CDR3 DNA sequence: TGCGCCAGCAGCTTCATATCGACAGGGCCCGGGGCCAACGTCCTGACTTTC.

This clonotype was found a few times. The chain uses TRBV25-1 and TRBJ1-5, with D unresolved. The CDR3 consists of 13 residues. CDR1 and CDR2 from the germline V gene are MGHDK and SYGVNS. V lost 5 bases and J 5 bases, leaving 10 bases between the germline ends. The chain's CDR3 is CASSRRSHQPQHF. The CDR3 DNA sequence: TGTGCCAGCAGTAGAAGGAGCCATCAGCCCCAGCATTTT. Complete variable domain (other parts from reference TRBV25-1 and TRBJ1-5): EADIYQTPRYLVIGTGKKITLECSQTMGHDKMYWYQQDPGMELHLIHYSYGVNSTEKGDLSSESTVSRIRTEHFPLTLESARPSHTSQYLCASSRRSHQPQHFGDGTRLSIL.

This clonotype was seen once. At one boundary the junction diverges from the germline segment, which might be a read error. This chain links TRBV7-3 with TRBJ2-5; D unclear. Gene TRBJ2-7 matches the end of the DNA better, so the J call may be wrong. This CDR3 has 17 amino acids. Per germline, CDR1 SGHTA and CDR2 FQGTGA. CDR3 in amino acids: CASSFGPISRTVHEQYF. The CDR3 nucleotides read TGCGCCAGCAGCTTTGGCCCCATTAGCCGTACGGTTCACGAGCAGTACTTC.

This chain connects TRBV29-1 to TRBJ1-2; maybe TRBD1 (6 bases). From germline, CDR1 is SQVTM and CDR2 ANQGSEA. With 3 bases removed from V and 8 bases from J, the gap between germline ends came to 22 bases. This CDR3 comprises 15 residues. CDR3 coding DNA: TGCAGCGTTGAGTGGGACTACGAGGGGGAGACGGGCTACACCTTC. As protein: CSVEWDYEGETGYTF.

The chain joins TRBV4-1 to TRBJ1-6; D perhaps matches TRBD1 (6 bases). Trimming pared 2 bases from V and 7 bases from J, leaving 15 bases between. The CDR3 loop spans 16 amino acids. Germline assignment: CDR1 MGHRA and CDR2 YSYEKL. The CDR3, as DNA: TGCGCCAGCAGCCAAAGCCAGGGGATGGTGAATTCACCCCTCCACTTT. Protein product: CASSQSQGMVNSPLHF.

This clonotype was seen a few times. The chain combines TRBV20-1 with TRBJ2-4; weak D call: TRBD2 (6 bases). V was trimmed by 4 bases and J by 0 bases, leaving 13 bases between them. Germline V gene sequence: CDR1 DFQATT, CDR2 SNEGSKA (reference sequence). The CDR3 has 15 residues. CDR3 bases: TGCAGTGCTATCTTGAACGGGGGAGCCAAAAACATTCAGTACTTC. This translates into CSAILNGGAKNIQYF.

The chain carries TRBV28 and TRBJ1-1; D ambiguous. The CDR3 spans 11 residues. Trimming took off 8 bases at V and 6 bases at J, with 10 bases between the two ends. The germline V gene encodes CDR1 MDHEN and CDR2 SYDVKM. The CDR3 here is CASGPQAEAFF. Here the CDR3 DNA reads TGTGCCAGCGGTCCTCAGGCTGAAGCTTTCTTT. Full variable domain (missing parts from reference TRBV28 and TRBJ1-1): DVKVTQSSRYLVKRTGEKVFLECVQDMDHENMFWYRQDPGLGLRLIYFSYDVKMKEKGDIPEGYSVSREKKERFSLILESASTNQTSMYLCASGPQAEAFFGQGTRLTVV.

This clonotype was picked up many times. The rearrangement joins TRBV6-5 to TRBJ1-2; D remains unclear. This CDR3 spans 11 amino acids. The germline V gene encodes CDR1 MNHEY and CDR2 SVGAGI. The V end was cut by 4 bases, the J end by 6 bases, with 6 bases between. The CDR3 protein is CASSWGDGYTF. The CDR3 region has the DNA TGTGCCAGCAGTTGGGGAGATGGCTACACCTTC.

The chain has TRBV28 and TRBJ2-1; D not certain. The germline V gene encodes CDR1 MDHEN and CDR2 SYDVKM. The V end was cut by 3 bases, the J end by 12 bases, with 9 bases between. This CDR3 spans 11 amino acids. The CDR3 coding sequence is TGTGCCAGCAGTTTCGCGCGGCGGCAGTTCTTC. This sequence encodes CASSFARRQFF.

The sample holds a few counts of this clonotype. The chain links TRBV27 to TRBJ2-1, with TRBD1 identical over 8 bases. Germline loops: CDR1 MNHEY, CDR2 SMNVEV (reference sequence). The CDR3 loop spans 12 amino acids. The V segment lost 8 bases and the J segment 12 bases; nucleotides outside the gene matches: 9. The CDR3 loop reads CASRTYTGGQFF. CDR3 in DNA: TGTGCCAGCCGAACCTATACAGGGGGGCAGTTCTTC.

Notes on this clonotype: Here the CDR3 omits its conserved ending phenylalanine or tryptophan, so a read error is the likely source. J is TRBJ2-3 and V is TRBV29-1; either TRBD1 or TRBD2 may supply D (6 bases each). CDR1 is SQVTM, CDR2 ANQGSEA, per germline. There are 15 residues in the CDR3. Trimming took off 5 bases at V and 2 bases at J, with 17 bases between the two ends. The CDR3 region is CSVPTRTAYTDTQYL. The CDR3, as DNA: TGCAGCGTTCCGACTAGGACAGCGTACACAGATACGCAGTATCTT.

CDR3 bases: TGCAGTGCCAGGAGGACAGGGGATAGCAATCAGCCCCAGCATTTT. Its translation: CSARRTGDSNQPQHF. J is TRBJ1-5 and V is TRBV20-1; TRBD1 matches at 9 bases. V shed 6 bases, J shed 0 bases, and the junction held 6 bases outside the gene matches. Germline-derived CDR1 and CDR2 are DFQATT and SNEGSKA (reference sequence). The CDR3 covers 15 residues.

This clonotype was detected only a few times. This rearrangement joins TRBV20-1 to TRBJ1-2; TRBD1 matches at 8 bases. Germline trimming cut 1 base from V and 6 bases from J; bases unmatched to any gene: 4. The CDR3 loop spans 13 amino acids. Germline CDR1 and CDR2: DFQATT and SNEGSKA (reference sequence). CDR3 loop: CSARAGGLDGYTF. The CDR3 DNA reads TGCAGTGCTAGAGCAGGGGGCTTGGATGGCTACACCTTC.

The rearrangement joins TRBV20-1 to TRBJ2-1, with D possibly TRBD2 on 6 matching bases. There are 14 residues in the CDR3. Trimming stripped 5 bases from V and 5 bases from J, with 16 bases between. Germline CDR1 is DFQATT and CDR2 is SNEGSKA (reference sequence). The CDR3 spells CSAPGGGDHNEQFF. CDR3 bases: TGCAGTGCTCCAGGAGGAGGGGACCACAATGAGCAGTTCTTC.

This clonotype was seen more than once but under ten times. This rearrangement joins TRBV20-1 to TRBJ2-7; D might be TRBD1 or TRBD2, each matching 6 bases. V was clipped by 0 bases and J by 3 bases, with 27 bases between them. Germline-derived CDR1 and CDR2 are DFQATT and SNEGSKA (reference sequence). The CDR3 contains 19 residues. The CDR3 reads CSARDEGGTPIVNFYEQYF. For the CDR3, the DNA is TGCAGTGCTAGAGATGAAGGGGGGACACCCATCGTCAACTTCTACGAGCAGTACTTC.

The chain couples TRBV28 to TRBJ1-1; TRBD1 is a possible D gene (6 bases). V dropped 7 bases and J dropped 5 bases, with 17 bases sitting between them. In germline, CDR1 is MDHEN, CDR2 SYDVKM. This CDR3 has 14 residues. As DNA, the CDR3 is TGTGCCAGCATCAATAGGGGGGGAGAGACTGAAGCTTTCTTT. It codes for CASINRGGETEAFF.

V gene TRBV3-1 combines with J gene TRBJ2-1, with 7 bases identical to TRBD2. This CDR3 region has 16 residues. Germline lookup yields CDR1 LGHDT and CDR2 YNNKEL (reference sequence). After removal of 0 bases from V and 3 bases from J, the junction contained 5 bases not matched to a gene. The CDR3 sequence is CASSQDGREFYNEQFF. The CDR3 coding sequence is TGTGCCAGCAGCCAAGACGGGCGGGAGTTCTACAATGAGCAGTTCTTC.

V usage is TRBV9 and J usage is TRBJ2-6, with no clear D. The CDR3 spans 12 residues. V lost 0 bases, J lost 8 bases, and 3 bases lay in between. Looked up from germline, CDR1 is SGDLS and CDR2 is YYNGEE. The chain's CDR3 is CASSVVPNVLTF. The CDR3 bases are TGTGCCAGCAGCGTAGTGCCCAACGTCCTGACTTTC.

The DNA of the CDR3 is TGTGCCAGCAGCCAAGATATAGGACAGCCATATATTACTTCAAGCTCTGGGGCCAACGTCCTGACTTTC. Translated, it gives CASSQDIGQPYITSSSGANVLTF. V gene TRBV3-1 combines with J gene TRBJ2-6; tentative D call: TRBD1 (6 bases). The V gene's germline CDR1 is LGHDT and CDR2 YNNKEL (reference sequence). The CDR3 runs to 23 residues. Trimming took 0 bases from V and 0 from J, leaving 27 bases between them.

A single count supports this clonotype. The CDR3 nucleotides are TGCAGTGCGGCCCGAGGACAGGGAGGGATAGGGCCCCAGCATTTT. This codes for CSAARGQGGIGPQHF. The genes are TRBV20-1 and TRBJ1-5, with TRBD1 matching 8 bases. Germline CDR1 DFQATT, CDR2 SNEGSKA (reference sequence). The CDR3 totals 15 residues. With V trimmed by 6 bases and J by 9 bases, 16 bases remained unmatched.

The chain is built from TRBV4-3 and TRBJ2-1, with 8 nucleotides matching TRBD1. The CDR3 covers 16 residues. The V gene's germline CDR1 is LGHNA and CDR2 YSLEER. J lost 4 bases, V lost 3 bases, and 8 bases had no gene match. The CDR3 nucleotides read TGCGCCAGCAGCCAGGATCAGGACAGGGCTTACAATGAGCAGTTCTTC. Its translation is CASSQDQDRAYNEQFF.

The V call is TRBV7-2, the J call TRBJ1-2, with 9 bases that match TRBD1. Germline values: CDR1 SGHTA, CDR2 FQGNSA. This CDR3 spans 15 amino acids. Trimming cost V 5 bases and J 5 bases; bases outside gene matches: 9. The chain's CDR3 is CASSTRTGDLYGYTF. The CDR3 region has the DNA TGTGCCAGCAGCACCAGGACAGGGGATCTTTATGGCTACACCTTC.